This TCR beta chain was profiled in a study of monozygotic twins with inflammatory bowel disease. The CDR3 is 17 residues long. Germline-derived CDR1 and CDR2 are MNHNS and SASEGT. TCRdb reanalyzed the 5' RACE reads, giving one entry per CDR3 protein sequence and no DNA. The sample table includes around 450,000 distinct CDR3 sequences. This sequence originates from a human donor with ulcerative colitis or Crohn's disease, or a healthy co-twin of an affected twin (not recorded which). The V and J genes are TRBV6-1 and TRBJ2-7; the TCRdb call, TRBD2, lacks DNA for checking. The sequenced material came from blood. The CDR3 loop reads CASSKRLAGAVSYEQYF.